These 32 T cell receptor beta chains were sequenced from one sample in a study of T cells in localized non-small cell lung cancer. TCRdb's table, derived via immunoSEQ multiplex PCR, lists solely in-frame clones and lacks some. The sample lists 20,000 to 25,000 clones, 88% occurring once. Sequencing used PBMCs, obtained before any cancer treatment. Receptors originate from a man aged 40 to 70 with stage II lung adenocarcinoma.

V is TRBV25-1 and J is TRBJ2-1; TRBD2 matches at 7 bases. The CDR3 runs 15 residues. Germline lookup yields CDR1 MGHDK and CDR2 SYGVNS. V gave up 5 bases and J gave up 3 bases; unmatched junction bases: 7. The CDR3 DNA is TGTGCCAGCAGTAGGCCTAGCGGCCTCTACAATGAGCAGTTCTTC. Protein: CASSRPSGLYNEQFF. The full variable domain, rest sourced from reference TRBV25-1 and TRBJ2-1, is EADIYQTPRYLVIGTGKKITLECSQTMGHDKMYWYQQDPGMELHLIHYSYGVNSTEKGDLSSESTVSRIRTEHFPLTLESARPSHTSQYLCASSRPSGLYNEQFFGPGTRLTVL.

This sequence joins TRBV25-1 and TRBJ2-7; 11 nucleotides align to TRBD2. Germline V gene lookup returns CDR1 MGHDK and CDR2 SYGVNS. This CDR3 contains 15 residues. After removal of 5 bases from V and 2 bases from J, the junction contained 5 bases not matched to a gene. The chain's CDR3 is CASSLRLAGPYEQYF. CDR3 in DNA: TGTGCCAGCAGTCTAAGACTAGCGGGGCCCTACGAGCAGTACTTC.

The chain has TRBV19 and TRBJ1-5; 7 bases line up with TRBD1. Trimming at V came to 8 bases and at J to 1 base, leaving 11 bases not matched to a gene. CDR1 and CDR2 (germline): LNHDA, SQIVND (reference sequence). The CDR3 sequence is 16 residues long. CDR3 in DNA: TGTGCCAGTCCTGGCCAAAGGGACAGAAGCAATCAGCCCCAGCATTTT. Its protein product is CASPGQRDRSNQPQHF.

In its sample, this clone was seen once. The chain carries TRBV6-6 and TRBJ2-5; 14 bases agree with TRBD2. This CDR3 spans 15 amino acids. J gave up 4 bases and V 5 bases, and 3 bases lay outside the gene matches. Germline CDR1 is MNHNY and CDR2 is SVGAGI (reference sequence). The CDR3 spells CASSPGTSGRETQYF. CDR3 DNA sequence: TGTGCCAGCAGTCCCGGGACTAGCGGGAGAGAGACCCAGTACTTC.

The V and J genes are TRBV10-3 and TRBJ2-2; no clear D. This CDR3 is built from 14 residues. Germline V gene data show CDR1 as ENHRY and CDR2 as SYGVKD. With 5 bases removed from V and 1 base from J, the gap between germline ends came to 8 bases. The DNA for the CDR3 is TGTGCCATCAGTCGGACGGAGAACACCGGGGAGCTGTTTTTT. Amino acid sequence: CAISRTENTGELFF.

J is TRBJ1-4 and V is TRBV7-9, with 8 bases fitting TRBD1. Per germline, CDR1 SEHNR and CDR2 FQNEAQ (reference sequence). The length of the CDR3 is 13 residues. Trimming took 5 bases from V and 10 from J; bases not matched to a gene: 6. The CDR3 nucleotides read TGTGCCAGCAGCATGACAGGGGATGGAAAACTGTTTTTT. Translated, it gives CASSMTGDGKLFF.

This clone has a handful of counts. The chain combines TRBV4-2 with TRBJ2-7; 11 bases are a match to TRBD2. CDR3 length: 18 residues. Germline CDR1 reads LGHNA; CDR2 reads YNFKEQ. The V segment lost 0 bases and the J segment 0 bases; nucleotides outside the gene matches: 7. DNA for the CDR3: TGTGCCAGCAGCCAAGATAGTCCGACTAGCGGGATCTCCTACGAGCAGTACTTC. This codes for CASSQDSPTSGISYEQYF.

The chain recombines TRBV5-5 with TRBJ2-1; 8 nucleotides match TRBD2. The CDR3 totals 17 residues. The germline V gene has CDR1 SGHKS and CDR2 YYEKEE (reference sequence). Unmatched junction bases numbered 14, after V lost 5 bases and J lost 4 bases. The CDR3 nucleotides read TGTGCCAGCAGAGCCTATGGGTTTGCGGGGGGTTACAATGAGCAGTTCTTC. Translating it yields CASRAYGFAGGYNEQFF. Full variable domain (missing parts from reference TRBV5-5 and TRBJ2-1): DAGVTQSPTHLIKTRGQQVTLRCSPISGHKSVSWYQQVLGQGPQFIFQYYEKEERGRGNFPDRFSARQFPNYSSELNVNALLLGDSALYLCASRAYGFAGGYNEQFFGPGTRLTVL.

The chain couples TRBV9 to TRBJ2-1; D is uncertain. This CDR3 region has 15 residues. V was pared by 0 bases and J by 0 bases, with 7 bases between. Germline CDR1 is SGDLS and CDR2 is YYNGEE. The CDR3 here is CASSVGPSSYNEQFF. CDR3 nucleotides: TGTGCCAGCAGCGTAGGTCCCTCCTCCTACAATGAGCAGTTCTTC. Full variable domain (rest looked up from reference TRBV9 and TRBJ2-1): DSGVTQTPKHLITATGQRVTLRCSPRSGDLSVYWYQQSLDQGLQFLIQYYNGEERAKGNILERFSAQQFPDLHSELNLSSLELGDSALYFCASSVGPSSYNEQFFGPGTRLTVL.

The V and J genes are TRBV2 and TRBJ2-7; no firm D call. Between the trimmed V and J ends, which lost 1 base and 2 bases, there was a span of 9 bases. The length of the CDR3 is 14 residues. Germline V gene sequence: CDR1 SNHLY, CDR2 FYNNEI. CDR3 in amino acids: CASSEGDITYEQYF. The DNA for the CDR3 is TGTGCCAGCAGTGAAGGGGATATCACCTACGAGCAGTACTTC.

The chain uses TRBV6-5 and TRBJ1-2; maybe TRBD1 (5 bases). CDR1 and CDR2 from the germline V gene are MNHEY and SVGAGI. The CDR3 is 13 amino acids. V lost 5 bases and J 5 bases, leaving 12 bases between the germline ends. The CDR3 protein is CASSPRVAYGYTF. CDR3 DNA sequence: TGTGCCAGCAGTCCCAGGGTTGCGTATGGCTACACCTTC.

This chain connects TRBV5-5 to TRBJ2-3; no reliable D call. Looked up from germline, CDR1 is SGHKS and CDR2 is YYEKEE (reference sequence). Trimming stripped 0 bases from V and 6 bases from J, with 11 bases between. This CDR3 is 14 amino acids long. The CDR3 protein is CASSLENGMDTQYF. DNA of the CDR3: TGTGCCAGCAGCTTGGAGAATGGGATGGATACGCAGTATTTT.

This clone appeared a single time. V gene TRBV5-1 combines with J gene TRBJ2-3, with TRBD1 matching 8 bases. Germline CDR1 reads SGHRS; CDR2 reads YFSETQ. V lost 4 bases, J lost 0 bases, and 10 bases stayed unmatched. The CDR3 covers 17 residues. The CDR3 DNA is TGCGCCAGCAGCATCTACTCCACAGGGGGGAGCACAGATACGCAGTATTTT. It is translated as CASSIYSTGGSTDTQYF.

The rearrangement links TRBV25-1 to TRBJ2-5, with a tentative D call TRBD1 (5 bases). V was pared by 2 bases and J by 2 bases, with 12 bases between. Germline loops: CDR1 MGHDK, CDR2 SYGVNS. The CDR3 is made up of 15 amino acids. CDR3 coding DNA: TGTGCCAGCAGTGAACAGGGCCCACGACAAGAGACCCAGTACTTC. The encoded protein is CASSEQGPRQETQYF.

The rearrangement joins TRBV6-5 to TRBJ2-7; D uncertain. Germline assignment: CDR1 MNHEY and CDR2 SVGAGI. This CDR3 comprises 12 residues. Deletions cut 2 bases from V and 5 bases from J, with 7 bases between. The CDR3 nucleotides read TGTGCCAGCAGTTACAGTACCGACGAGCAGTACTTC. It specifies CASSYSTDEQYF.

The chain recombines TRBV10-3 with TRBJ2-2, with 7 bases that match TRBD2. Germline V gives CDR1 ENHRY, CDR2 SYGVKD. The CDR3 sequence is 16 residues long. J lost 2 bases, V lost 5 bases, and 8 bases had no gene match. CDR3 sequence reads: CAISPQTSPNTGELFF. The CDR3 DNA reads as TGTGCCATCAGTCCTCAGACTAGCCCCAACACCGGGGAGCTGTTTTTT.

V and J are TRBV20-1 and TRBJ1-6; D remains ambiguous. This CDR3 has 10 residues. V lost 3 bases, J lost 10 bases, and 4 bases lay in between. Germline CDR1 is DFQATT and CDR2 is SNEGSKA (reference sequence). The CDR3 is CSASFSPLHF. As DNA, the CDR3 is TGCAGTGCTAGTTTCTCACCCCTCCACTTT.

The chain links TRBV5-6 to TRBJ2-1, with TRBD2 matching 11 bases. V shed 4 bases, J shed 4 bases, and the junction held 7 bases outside the gene matches. The CDR3 contains 16 residues. Germline CDR1 is SGHDT and CDR2 is YYEEEE. The CDR3 protein is CASSGGTSGTYNEQFF. CDR3 DNA sequence: TGTGCCAGCAGCGGGGGGACTAGCGGAACATACAATGAGCAGTTCTTC. Together with reference TRBV5-6 and TRBJ2-1, the CDR3 gives the full variable domain: DAGVTQSPTHLIKTRGQQVTLRCSPKSGHDTVSWYQQALGQGPQFIFQYYEEEERQRGNFPDRFSGHQFPNYSSELNVNALLLGDSALYLCASSGGTSGTYNEQFFGPGTRLTVL.

V is TRBV4-1 and J is TRBJ2-5; the D call may be TRBD1 or TRBD2 (5 bases each). CDR1 and CDR2 (germline): MGHRA, YSYEKL. The ends were cut back, 4 bases at V and 4 bases at J, with 10 bases in the middle. The CDR3 extends over 13 amino acids. The CDR3 reads CASSPRDAETQYF. CDR3 DNA: TGCGCCAGCAGCCCCCGGGACGCAGAGACCCAGTACTTC.

The chain combines TRBV5-5 with TRBJ1-2, with D unresolved. CDR3 length: 14 residues. Germline V gene sequence: CDR1 SGHKS, CDR2 YYEKEE (reference sequence). Trimming took 0 bases from V and 8 from J, leaving 14 bases between them. The CDR3 is CASSLDGYPGGYTF. The CDR3 bases are TGTGCCAGCAGCTTGGACGGGTATCCGGGAGGCTACACCTTC.

This clone was seen a few times. This rearrangement joins TRBV28 to TRBJ1-1; unclear D gene. V lost 3 bases to trimming and J lost 5 bases, with 13 bases between them. The CDR3 has 14 residues. Looked up from germline, CDR1 is MDHEN and CDR2 is SYDVKM. CDR3 in amino acids: CASSFVGPRTEAFF. CDR3 DNA: TGTGCCAGCAGTTTTGTGGGCCCGAGGACTGAAGCTTTCTTT.

The rearrangement links TRBV5-1 to TRBJ2-2; TRBD2 matches at 7 bases. This CDR3 is 16 amino acids long. The germline gives CDR1 SGHRS, CDR2 YFSETQ. V trimming: 1 base; J trimming: 3 bases; junction bases outside the gene matches: 6. The DNA for the CDR3 is TGCGCCAGCAGCTTGATAGGACTAGAGGACACCGGGGAGCTGTTTTTT. Residues: CASSLIGLEDTGELFF.

The chain couples TRBV9 to TRBJ2-7; 9 bases are a match to TRBD2. This CDR3 region has 15 residues. V lost 3 bases, J lost 4 bases, and 8 bases stayed unmatched. The germline gives CDR1 SGDLS, CDR2 YYNGEE. The CDR3 sequence: CASSARGSGGYEQYF. The CDR3 nucleotides read TGTGCCAGCAGCGCCCGGGGTAGCGGGGGATACGAGCAGTACTTC.

This clone was counted between two and nine times. The rearrangement links TRBV7-2 to TRBJ2-2, with 7 nucleotides matching TRBD1. CDR1 is SGHTA, CDR2 FQGNSA, per germline. The CDR3 loop spans 17 amino acids. V shed 1 base and J 0 bases; nucleotides not matched to a gene: 5. The CDR3, as DNA: TGTGCCAGCAGCTTAGGGAGGACAGGTGCGAACACCGGGGAGCTGTTTTTT. It codes for CASSLGRTGANTGELFF.

The V gene is TRBV7-2, the J gene TRBJ2-5; the D gene is possibly TRBD2 (6 bases). Trimming took 1 base from V and 7 from J, leaving 7 bases between them. This CDR3 contains 12 residues. Per germline, CDR1 SGHTA and CDR2 FQGNSA. The CDR3 protein is CASSLEAGTQYF. DNA of the CDR3: TGTGCCAGCAGCTTAGAAGCGGGGACCCAGTACTTC. The whole variable domain, filled in from reference TRBV7-2 and TRBJ2-5, reads GAGVSQSPSNKVTEKGKDVELRCDPISGHTALYWYRQSLGQGLEFLIYFQGNSAPDKSGLPSDRFSAERTGGSVSTLTIQRTQQEDSAVYLCASSLEAGTQYFGPGTRLLVL.

The V and J genes are TRBV6-6 and TRBJ2-3, with D hard to call. Germline V gene data show CDR1 as MNHNY and CDR2 as SVGAGI (reference sequence). V lost 4 bases, J lost 4 bases, and 12 bases lay in between. The CDR3 is 14 amino acids. CDR3 coding DNA: TGTGCCAGCAGTTTCAGAGACCTGGCAGATACGCAGTATTTT. This encodes CASSFRDLADTQYF.

The chain employs TRBV10-3 and TRBJ2-7, with D hard to call. Trimming removed 0 bases at V and 1 base at J, with 7 bases between. The germline gives CDR1 ENHRY, CDR2 SYGVKD. This CDR3 spans 14 amino acids. CDR3 nucleotides: TGTGCCATCAGTGAGTCACGCGAATCCTACGAGCAGTACTTC. It yields the protein CAISESRESYEQYF.

The chain joins TRBV28 to TRBJ2-1; D unclear. The CDR3 covers 11 residues. Germline-derived CDR1 and CDR2 are MDHEN and SYDVKM. Trimming removed 5 bases from V and 6 bases from J, with 5 bases in between. CDR3 amino acids: CASSPLNEQFF. The DNA of the CDR3 is TGTGCCAGCAGTCCACTCAATGAGCAGTTCTTC. Complete variable domain (other parts from reference TRBV28 and TRBJ2-1): DVKVTQSSRYLVKRTGEKVFLECVQDMDHENMFWYRQDPGLGLRLIYFSYDVKMKEKGDIPEGYSVSREKKERFSLILESASTNQTSMYLCASSPLNEQFFGPGTRLTVL.

This chain links TRBV7-3 with TRBJ2-3; 12 bases match TRBD2. The V gene's germline CDR1 is SGHTA and CDR2 FQGTGA. The CDR3 runs 14 residues. V dropped 5 bases and J dropped 8; count of bases not matched to a gene: 5. The CDR3 sequence: CASSPGLAGGTQYF. CDR3 bases: TGTGCCAGCAGCCCGGGACTAGCGGGTGGTACGCAGTATTTT.

The chain carries TRBV7-6 and TRBJ2-5, with D unresolved. Germline values: CDR1 SGHVS, CDR2 FNYEAQ. Deletions cut 6 bases from V and 4 bases from J, with 9 bases between. The CDR3 contains 12 residues. The CDR3 nucleotides read TGTGCCAGCAGTTTGAACGCAGAGACCCAGTACTTC. Residues: CASSLNAETQYF.

V and J are TRBV10-3 and TRBJ2-7; unclear D gene. Trimming removed 5 bases from V and 0 bases from J, with 11 bases in between. Looked up from germline, CDR1 is ENHRY and CDR2 is SYGVKD. The CDR3 is 14 amino acids. The DNA of the CDR3 is TGTGCCATCAGTTCTGGACCCCTCTCCTACGAGCAGTACTTC. Its translation: CAISSGPLSYEQYF.

This CDR3 reads CASSLGAGEFSEQYF. The CDR3 nucleotides read TGCGCCAGCAGCTTGGGCGCGGGAGAATTCTCCGAGCAGTACTTC. This chain uses TRBV5-1 with TRBJ2-7; 7 bases line up with TRBD2. This CDR3 has 15 residues. Trimming took 0 bases from V and 6 from J; bases not matched to a gene: 9. The germline CDR1 and CDR2 sequences are SGHRS and YFSETQ.